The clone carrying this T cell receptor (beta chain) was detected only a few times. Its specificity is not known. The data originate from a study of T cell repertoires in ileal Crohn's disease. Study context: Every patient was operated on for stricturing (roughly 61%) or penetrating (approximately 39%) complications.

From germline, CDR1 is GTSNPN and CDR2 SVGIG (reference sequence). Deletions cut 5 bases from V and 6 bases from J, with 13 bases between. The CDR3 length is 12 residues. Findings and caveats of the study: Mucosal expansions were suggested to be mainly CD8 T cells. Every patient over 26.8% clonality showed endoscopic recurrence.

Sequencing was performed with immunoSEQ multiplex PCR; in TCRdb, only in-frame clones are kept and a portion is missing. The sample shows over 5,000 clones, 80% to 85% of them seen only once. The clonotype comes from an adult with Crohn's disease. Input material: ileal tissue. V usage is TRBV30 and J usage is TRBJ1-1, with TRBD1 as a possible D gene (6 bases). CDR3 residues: CAWGRNRAEAFF. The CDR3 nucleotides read TGTGCCTGGGGTCGAAACAGGGCTGAAGCTTTCTTT.